One and the same sample provided the 21 T cell receptor beta chains below, sequenced in a study of T cell changes during pregnancy in multiple sclerosis. The assay was immunoSEQ multiplex PCR, and TCRdb's table has in-frame clones only and misses some. Here the sample spans about 99,000 clones, 85% to 95% being singletons. The source was peripheral blood, collected after pregnancy. These receptors were taken from a female donor with multiple sclerosis, enrolled in a pregnancy study.

The rearrangement links TRBV27 to TRBJ1-1, with D perhaps matching TRBD1 (6 bases). Germline V gene data show CDR1 as MNHEY and CDR2 as SMNVEV (reference sequence). V shed 6 bases and J shed 4 bases, with 12 bases lying between them. The CDR3 is made up of 13 amino acids. This CDR3 is CASRVGGGTEAFF. DNA of the CDR3: TGTGCCAGCAGGGTGGGAGGGGGCACTGAAGCTTTCTTT.

CDR3 DNA sequence: TGTGCCAGTAGTATATCGGGGGGAGTTGCCGGGGAGCTGTTTTTT. Encoded protein: CASSISGGVAGELFF. This sequence joins TRBV19 and TRBJ2-2, with 7 bases aligning to TRBD2. Germline V gene lookup returns CDR1 LNHDA and CDR2 SQIVND (reference sequence). With 2 bases clipped from V and 6 bases from J, the junction kept 6 bases outside the gene matches. This CDR3 spans 15 amino acids.

The J gene is TRBJ1-2, the V gene TRBV18; D call uncertain. CDR3 length: 14 residues. The V gene's germline CDR1 is KGHSH and CDR2 LQKENI. V gave up 0 bases and J gave up 8 bases, with 13 bases separating them. CDR3 region: CASSPPGGAGGYTF. CDR3 coding DNA: TGTGCCAGCTCACCACCGGGTGGCGCCGGGGGCTACACCTTC.

The CDR3 DNA follows: TGTGCCAGCAGCTTCCCGGGACAGGCCTACAATGAGCAGTTCTTC. Its translation: CASSFPGQAYNEQFF. This sequence joins TRBV7-9 and TRBJ2-1, with 8 positions matching TRBD1. Germline V gene sequence: CDR1 SEHNR, CDR2 FQNEAQ (reference sequence). The CDR3 spans 15 residues. The trim removed 3 bases at V and 2 bases at J, leaving 3 bases unmatched.

The V call is TRBV10-3, the J call TRBJ1-5; TRBD1 agrees at 7 bases. Trimming took 3 bases from V and 4 from J; bases not matched to a gene: 6. Per the germline V gene, CDR1 is ENHRY and CDR2 is SYGVKD. The CDR3 has 15 residues. The CDR3 is CAISEWDSFNQPQHF. The CDR3 DNA sequence: TGTGCCATCAGTGAATGGGACAGTTTTAATCAGCCCCAGCATTTT.

The rearrangement links TRBV7-8 to TRBJ1-2; D is perhaps TRBD1 (5 bases). V lost 1 base and J lost 4, with 16 bases in between. Looked up from germline, CDR1 is SGHVS and CDR2 is FQNEAQ. This CDR3 region has 16 residues. In nucleotides, the CDR3 is TGTGCCAGCAGCTTAGACACAGGTTTAAGGCTCTATGGCTACACCTTC. Translation: CASSLDTGLRLYGYTF.

The rearrangement links TRBV29-1 to TRBJ2-1; D might be TRBD2 (5 bases). Germline CDR1 SQVTM, CDR2 ANQGSEA. This CDR3 spans 14 amino acids. The CDR3 region has the DNA TGCAGTGGTTGGGCGGGCCAGCCCTACAATGAGCAGTTCTTC. It is translated as CSGWAGQPYNEQFF.

This clone was found once. The chain recombines TRBV19 with TRBJ1-5; D perhaps matches TRBD1 (5 bases). This CDR3 comprises 14 residues. Trimming left V 4 bases short and J 0 bases short, with 7 bases between. Germline V gene sequence: CDR1 LNHDA, CDR2 SQIVND (reference sequence). In DNA, the CDR3 is TGTGCCAGTAGTAACAGGTATAGCAATCAGCCCCAGCATTTT. This encodes CASSNRYSNQPQHF.

The rearrangement joins TRBV28 to TRBJ1-1; TRBD1 matches at 8 bases. The trim removed 6 bases at V and 7 bases at J, leaving 7 bases unmatched. CDR3 size: 13 residues. Per the germline V gene, CDR1 is MDHEN and CDR2 is SYDVKM. CDR3 nucleotide sequence: TGTGCCAGCAGCTTGGGACAGGTCTTTGAAGCTTTCTTT. Translating it yields CASSLGQVFEAFF.

The chain is built from TRBV7-3 and TRBJ2-3, with D uncertain. V was cut by 8 bases and J by 2 bases, with 11 bases left in between. The length of the CDR3 is 13 residues. In germline, CDR1 is SGHTA, CDR2 FQGTGA. CDR3 amino acids: CASRQASTDTQYF. The CDR3 DNA is TGTGCCAGCCGACAAGCCTCCACAGATACGCAGTATTTT.

The chain carries TRBV7-2 and TRBJ2-4, with D maybe TRBD1 (8 bases). This CDR3 has 13 amino acids. Between the trimmed V and J ends, which lost 1 base and 13 bases, there was a span of 14 bases. The germline gives CDR1 SGHTA, CDR2 FQGNSA. DNA for the CDR3: TGTGCCAGCAGCTTAGATGCGGGGGACAGGCAGTACTTC. This sequence encodes CASSLDAGDRQYF. Full variable domain (outside the CDR3, taken from reference TRBV7-2 and TRBJ2-4): GAGVSQSPSNKVTEKGKDVELRCDPISGHTALYWYRQSLGQGLEFLIYFQGNSAPDKSGLPSDRFSAERTGGSVSTLTIQRTQQEDSAVYLCASSLDAGDRQYFGAGTRLSVL.

This chain uses TRBV19 with TRBJ2-1; 8 bases match TRBD2. The V gene's germline CDR1 is LNHDA and CDR2 SQIVND (reference sequence). With 5 bases clipped from V and 6 bases from J, the junction kept 12 bases outside the gene matches. The CDR3 has 16 residues. The CDR3 bases are TGTGCCAGTAGTGTAATCGGGACTAGTTGGGCCAATGAGCAGTTCTTC. It specifies CASSVIGTSWANEQFF.

This chain connects TRBV18 to TRBJ1-5; the D gene is possibly TRBD1 (5 bases). CDR1 and CDR2 from the germline V gene are KGHSH and LQKENI. CDR3 length: 16 residues. The V end lost 4 bases, the J end lost 0 bases, and 13 bases lay between the germline ends. CDR3 sequence: CASSRVQGNSNQPQHF. The CDR3 nucleotides are TGTGCCAGCTCACGGGTGCAGGGTAATAGCAATCAGCCCCAGCATTTT.

The chain recombines TRBV2 with TRBJ1-1; unclear D gene. The CDR3 loop spans 13 amino acids. Germline V gene lookup returns CDR1 SNHLY and CDR2 FYNNEI. V lost 7 bases and J lost 4, with 13 bases in between. The CDR3 DNA follows: TGTGCCAGCAAATCCTCAGGATTCACTGAAGCTTTCTTT. Protein product: CASKSSGFTEAFF.

This clone was picked up one time. The chain links TRBV4-3 to TRBJ2-2; D is ambiguous. V was clipped by 2 bases and J by 0 bases, with 10 bases between them. Germline V lookup: CDR1 LGHNA, CDR2 YSLEER. The CDR3 length is 16 residues. The CDR3 region is CASSQPRSPNTGELFF. The CDR3 DNA is TGCGCCAGCAGCCAACCTAGGTCCCCGAACACCGGGGAGCTGTTTTTT.

V usage is TRBV6-1 and J usage is TRBJ2-7; the D gene is possibly TRBD1 (6 bases). CDR1 is MNHNS and CDR2 is SASEGT in the germline V gene. This CDR3 region has 11 residues. V was trimmed by 5 bases and J by 5 bases, leaving 7 bases between them. The CDR3 is CASSYRDEQYF. The CDR3 nucleotides are TGTGCCAGCAGTTACAGGGACGAGCAGTACTTC.

This chain links TRBV2 with TRBJ2-7; TRBD1 agrees at 8 bases. V lost 6 bases, J lost 2 bases, and 9 bases stayed unmatched. CDR1 and CDR2 from the germline V gene are SNHLY and FYNNEI. There are 15 residues in the CDR3. CDR3 DNA sequence: TGTGCCAGCAGGCTTACAGGGGGGCCCACCTACGAGCAGTACTTC. Its protein product is CASRLTGGPTYEQYF.

The rearrangement joins TRBV7-3 to TRBJ1-1; TRBD1 matches at 7 bases. V was clipped by 4 bases and J by 4 bases; unmatched bases: 3. Per germline, CDR1 SGHTA and CDR2 FQGTGA. The CDR3 is made up of 13 amino acids. CDR3 bases: TGTGCCAGCAGCTCACAGGGGTTCACTGAAGCTTTCTTT. As protein: CASSSQGFTEAFF.

The CDR3 bases are TGTGCCAGCAGTGAAAGGGGAAGTGGGGAGAACACCGGGGAGCTGTTTTTT. Residues: CASSERGSGENTGELFF. The genes are TRBV2 and TRBJ2-2, with a tentative D call TRBD1 (5 bases). V was pared by 2 bases and J by 1 base, with 14 bases between. This CDR3 comprises 17 residues. Germline CDR1 and CDR2: SNHLY and FYNNEI.

V is TRBV7-9 and J is TRBJ2-7, with 9 nucleotides matching TRBD1. The V gene end was trimmed by 5 bases and the J gene end by 4 bases; junction bases not matched to a gene: 3. Per germline, CDR1 SEHNR and CDR2 FQNEAQ (reference sequence). The CDR3 consists of 13 residues. This chain's CDR3 is CASSRGQGYEQYF. In nucleotides, the CDR3 is TGTGCCAGCAGCCGGGGACAGGGTTACGAGCAGTACTTC.

The chain employs TRBV25-1 and TRBJ2-5; TRBD2 aligns across 8 bases. Germline V gene data show CDR1 as MGHDK and CDR2 as SYGVNS. This CDR3 is 15 amino acids long. Losses at the gene ends were 2 bases for V and 4 bases for J; bases not matched to a gene: 6. CDR3 sequence (DNA): TGTGCCAGCAGTGAAGTCGGGGGGGCGAGAGAGACCCAGTACTTC. It yields the protein CASSEVGGARETQYF.